These 17 T cell receptor beta chains originate from one sample sequenced in a study of blood T cells in healthy people across ages. Alongside a J-beta primer mix, a sample-barcoded 5' primer served in a second PCR lasting about 7 to 11 cycles. TCRdb re-called the 5' RACE reads through MiXCR, storing one row per CDR3 protein. The table includes 750,000 to 950,000 distinct CDR3 sequences, just under 30% detected once. Separately, the same data were catalogued under a study of T cells of mothers and their children.

Sequencing input: blood. The receptors here all came from a woman between 35 and 50 years old in good health.

The chain joins TRBV7-3 to TRBJ2-2, with D maybe TRBD1 (5 bases). V shed 6 bases and J shed 4 bases, with 12 bases lying between them. CDR3 length equals 14 residues. Germline V lookup: CDR1 SGHTA, CDR2 FQGTGA. The CDR3 nucleotides are TGTGCCAGCAGACCAGGACATACCACCGGGGAGCTGTTTTTT. It encodes CASRPGHTTGELFF.

The table lists this clonotype with a few counts. The rearrangement joins TRBV5-1 to TRBJ1-2, with D perhaps matching TRBD1 (5 bases). CDR3 length: 16 residues. Germline V gives CDR1 SGHRS, CDR2 YFSETQ. V dropped 0 bases and J dropped 0 bases, with 12 bases sitting between them. CDR3 in amino acids: CASSLGGGGANYGYTF. The CDR3 DNA sequence: TGCGCCAGCAGCTTGGGCGGCGGGGGGGCTAACTATGGCTACACCTTC.

This chain uses TRBV27 with TRBJ1-1; TRBD1 matches at 8 bases. V gave up 3 bases and J gave up 5 bases; unmatched junction bases: 11. The CDR3 runs to 16 residues. The germline V gene has CDR1 MNHEY and CDR2 SMNVEV (reference sequence). The CDR3 bases are TGTGCCAGCAGTTTGGGGGGCAGGGGGCGCGGTACTGAAGCTTTCTTT. This translates into CASSLGGRGRGTEAFF.

The chain links TRBV10-3 to TRBJ2-3; D is perhaps TRBD2 (6 bases). With 6 bases removed from V and 0 bases from J, the gap between germline ends came to 7 bases. The germline CDR1 and CDR2 sequences are ENHRY and SYGVKD. The CDR3 length is 13 residues. CDR3 sequence reads: CAIRGTSTDTQYF. The CDR3 DNA sequence: TGTGCCATCAGGGGGACTAGCACAGATACGCAGTATTTT.

This clonotype was counted at least ten times. The CDR3, as DNA: TGTGCCAGCAGCACGGGACTAGCGGGGGCCGAGCAGTACTTC. It is translated as CASSTGLAGAEQYF. The rearrangement joins TRBV7-2 to TRBJ2-7; 14 bases line up with TRBD2. The CDR3 runs 14 residues. Germline V gene sequence: CDR1 SGHTA, CDR2 FQGNSA. Trimming at V came to 5 bases and at J to 6 bases, leaving 3 bases not matched to a gene.

This clonotype was found a few times. The CDR3 DNA is TGTGCCAGCAGCTTAGCGGGGGAAAATGGTGGCTACACCTTC. Translated: CASSLAGENGGYTF. The rearrangement joins TRBV7-2 to TRBJ1-2; TRBD1 might be the D (5 bases). The length of the CDR3 is 14 residues. The germline V gene encodes CDR1 SGHTA and CDR2 FQGNSA. Trimming removed 0 bases from V and 7 bases from J, with 12 bases in between.

This sequence joins TRBV27 and TRBJ1-2; TRBD1 might be the D (5 bases). Germline CDR1 is MNHEY and CDR2 is SMNVEV (reference sequence). The CDR3 is 13 residues long. The V end was cut by 6 bases, the J end by 7 bases, with 15 bases between. The DNA for the CDR3 is TGTGCCAGCAGACCGGGGGGATCTAGTGGCTACACCTTC. As protein: CASRPGGSSGYTF.

At least ten counts were recorded for this clonotype. Here the CDR3 reads CASSPRTSGGGRVLNTQYF. The DNA for the CDR3 is TGTGCCAGCAGTCCGCGGACTAGCGGGGGGGGGAGGGTATTGAATACGCAGTATTTT. This chain joins TRBV27 and TRBJ2-3; TRBD2 matches at 15 bases. Trimming took 5 bases from V and 7 from J; bases not matched to a gene: 16. The CDR3 has 19 residues. The germline gives CDR1 MNHEY, CDR2 SMNVEV (reference sequence).

This chain links TRBV29-1 with TRBJ1-1, with a possible D match to TRBD1 (5 bases). CDR3 length: 13 residues. The germline V gene encodes CDR1 SQVTM and CDR2 ANQGSEA. Trimming left V 6 bases short and J 5 bases short, with 16 bases between. The CDR3 here is CSVVTPRGTEAFF. The CDR3 DNA is TGCAGCGTCGTTACACCTCGGGGGACTGAAGCTTTCTTT.

The gene calls are TRBV5-1 and TRBJ1-2; 11 nucleotides match TRBD1. CDR1 SGHRS and CDR2 YFSETQ come from the germline V gene. Germline trimming cut 2 bases from V and 4 bases from J; bases unmatched to any gene: 10. The CDR3 covers 17 residues. CDR3 amino acids: CASSFATRTGGGYGYTF. In DNA, the CDR3 is TGCGCCAGCAGCTTCGCCACAAGGACAGGGGGCGGCTATGGCTACACCTTC.

This clonotype was seen only a few times. This chain connects TRBV12-3 or TRBV12-4 to TRBJ2-3; D is unclear. The ends were cut back, 6 bases at V and 5 bases at J, with 6 bases in the middle. This CDR3 region has 11 residues. The CDR3 loop reads CASRFVDTQYF. The CDR3, as DNA: TGTGCCAGCAGATTCGTAGATACGCAGTATTTT.

The genes are TRBV7-2 and TRBJ1-5, with a tentative D call TRBD1 (5 bases). This CDR3 region has 12 residues. Germline CDR1 reads SGHTA; CDR2 reads FQGNSA. The germline V and J ends were trimmed by 4 bases and 9 bases, with 10 bases remaining between them. The CDR3 reads CASSWGGLPQHF. The CDR3 DNA reads TGTGCCAGCAGCTGGGGGGGGTTGCCCCAGCATTTT.

The V gene is TRBV7-2, the J gene TRBJ1-5; D gene unclear. The CDR3 extends over 15 amino acids. Between the trimmed V and J ends, which lost 5 bases and 2 bases, there was a span of 13 bases. The germline CDR1 and CDR2 sequences are SGHTA and FQGNSA. The CDR3 is CASSPERAGNQPQHF. CDR3 nucleotide sequence: TGTGCCAGCAGCCCCGAGAGGGCGGGCAATCAGCCCCAGCATTTT.

This clonotype was seen a handful of times. The J gene is TRBJ1-1, the V gene TRBV7-6; D unclear. Trimming left V 8 bases short and J 3 bases short, with 16 bases between. The germline gives CDR1 SGHVS, CDR2 FNYEAQ. The CDR3 covers 14 residues. The CDR3 DNA reads as TGTGCCAGCCTGCGAAGAGTTTTCGACACTGAAGCTTTCTTT. Encoded protein: CASLRRVFDTEAFF.

The chain links TRBV11-2 to TRBJ2-2; maybe TRBD1 (5 bases). Germline V gene sequence: CDR1 SGHAT, CDR2 FQNNGV. Trimming removed 5 bases at V and 1 base at J, with 14 bases between. The CDR3 spans 16 residues. CDR3 in amino acids: CASSQGREVNTGELFF. Here the CDR3 DNA reads TGTGCCAGCAGCCAAGGCAGGGAAGTGAACACCGGGGAGCTGTTTTTT. The variable domain in full, completed from reference TRBV11-2 and TRBJ2-2, reads EAGVAQSPRYKIIEKRQSVAFWCNPISGHATLYWYQQILGQGPKLLIQFQNNGVVDDSQLPKDRFSAERLKGVDSTLKIQPAKLEDSAVYLCASSQGREVNTGELFFGEGSRLTVL.

This chain connects TRBV7-9 to TRBJ2-3, with D unresolved. Trimming took off 2 bases at V and 2 bases at J, with 11 bases between the two ends. This CDR3 comprises 15 residues. From germline, CDR1 is SEHNR and CDR2 FQNEAQ (reference sequence). CDR3 protein: CASSLMGKATDTQYF. In nucleotides, the CDR3 is TGTGCCAGCAGCTTAATGGGCAAAGCCACAGATACGCAGTATTTT.

The chain is built from TRBV20-1 and TRBJ2-7; 9 bases are a match to TRBD2. J gave up 2 bases and V 0 bases, and 5 bases lay outside the gene matches. Germline CDR1 DFQATT, CDR2 SNEGSKA (reference sequence). This CDR3 has 15 amino acids. The CDR3 sequence: CSARESAGGPYEQYF. For the CDR3, the DNA is TGCAGTGCTAGAGAATCGGCGGGGGGGCCCTACGAGCAGTACTTC.